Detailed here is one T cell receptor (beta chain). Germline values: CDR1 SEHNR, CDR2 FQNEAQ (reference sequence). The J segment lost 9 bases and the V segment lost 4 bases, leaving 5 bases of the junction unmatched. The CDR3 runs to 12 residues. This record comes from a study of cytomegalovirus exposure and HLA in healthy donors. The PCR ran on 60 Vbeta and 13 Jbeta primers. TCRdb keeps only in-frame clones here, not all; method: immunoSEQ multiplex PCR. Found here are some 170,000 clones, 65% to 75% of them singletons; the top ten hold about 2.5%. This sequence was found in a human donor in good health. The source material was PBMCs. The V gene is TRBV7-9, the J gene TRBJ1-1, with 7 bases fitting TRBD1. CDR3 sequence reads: CASSSDRAKAFF. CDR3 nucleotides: TGTGCCAGCAGCTCAGACAGGGCAAAAGCTTTCTTT. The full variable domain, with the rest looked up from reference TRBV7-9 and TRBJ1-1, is DTGVSQNPRHKITKRGQNVTFRCDPISEHNRLYWYRQTLGQGPEFLTYFQNEAQLEKSRLLSDRFSAERPKGSFSTLEIQRTEQGDSAMYLCASSSDRAKAFFGQGTRLTVV.